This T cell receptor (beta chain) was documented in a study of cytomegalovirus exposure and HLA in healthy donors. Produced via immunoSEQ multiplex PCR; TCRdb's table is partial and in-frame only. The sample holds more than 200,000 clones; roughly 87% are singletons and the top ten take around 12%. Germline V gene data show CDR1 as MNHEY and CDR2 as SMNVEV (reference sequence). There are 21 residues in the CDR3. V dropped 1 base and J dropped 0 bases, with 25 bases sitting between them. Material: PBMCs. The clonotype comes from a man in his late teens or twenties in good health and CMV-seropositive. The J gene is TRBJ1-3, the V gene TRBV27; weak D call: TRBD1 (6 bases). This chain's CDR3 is CASSLFSVGPRQENSGNTIYF. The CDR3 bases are TGTGCCAGCAGTTTATTCTCAGTCGGTCCGAGACAGGAAAACTCTGGAAACACCATATATTTT.